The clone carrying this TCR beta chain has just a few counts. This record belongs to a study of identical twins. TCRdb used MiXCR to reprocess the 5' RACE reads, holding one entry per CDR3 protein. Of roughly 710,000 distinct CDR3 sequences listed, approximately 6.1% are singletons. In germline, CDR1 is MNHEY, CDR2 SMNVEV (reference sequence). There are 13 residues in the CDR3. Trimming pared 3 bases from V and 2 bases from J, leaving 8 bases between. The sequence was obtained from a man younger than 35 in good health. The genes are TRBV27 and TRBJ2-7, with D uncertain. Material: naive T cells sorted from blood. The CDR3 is CASSLAPAYEQYF. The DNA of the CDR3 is TGTGCCAGCAGTTTGGCGCCGGCCTACGAGCAGTACTTC.